Listed below are T cell receptor beta chains from one sample, sequenced in a study of T-cell memory formation after mild COVID-19. TCRdb processed the 5' RACE reads anew with MiXCR; each CDR3 protein has one entry. The sample consists of roughly 600,000 distinct CDR3 sequences, roughly 18% of them appearing once. Sequenced material: PBMCs or a T cell subset sorted from them (not recorded which). Receptor source: an adult woman who had mild COVID-19 (a few samples of this study predate the infection). Cell type and time point are not known. CDR3s leave out the opening cysteine and the closing phenylalanine or tryptophan.

V: TRBV4-2
J: TRBJ2-1
CDR3: ASSQRDGTFNEQF

V: TRBV7-6
J: TRBJ1-1
CDR3: ASGRDRANTEAF

V: TRBV23-1
J: TRBJ2-6
CDR3: ARRAQRYSGANVLT

V: TRBV5-1
J: TRBJ2-3
CDR3: ASSLEPLANTQY

V: TRBV12-3/TRBV12-4
J: TRBJ2-3
CDR3: ASSLAPGGGGLGDTQY

V: TRBV12-3/TRBV12-4
J: TRBJ2-1
CDR3: ASSFSIQTQEQF

V: TRBV4-2
J: TRBJ2-1
CDR3: ASSGETSGSLLGNEQF

V: TRBV14
J: TRBJ2-5
CDR3: ASSQDPGPQETQY

V: TRBV27
J: TRBJ2-1
CDR3: TSSAGQGMYNEQF

V: TRBV24-1
J: TRBJ2-6
CDR3: ATSESGANVLT

V: TRBV5-1
J: TRBJ2-2
CDR3: ASSLHGDTGELF

V: TRBV5-1
J: TRBJ1-1
CDR3: ASSSDRANTEAF

V: TRBV7-3
J: TRBJ1-4
CDR3: ASSLYVQSNEKLF

V: TRBV3-1
J: TRBJ1-1
CDR3: ASSQGNEAF

V: TRBV7-3
J: TRBJ2-7
CDR3: ASSSPPKTSGKLRWVYEQY

V: TRBV12-3/TRBV12-4
J: TRBJ2-7
CDR3: ASSFGQSYEQY

V: TRBV6-2/TRBV6-3
J: TRBJ2-2
CDR3: ASSKDRDRILTGELF

V: TRBV12-3/TRBV12-4
J: TRBJ2-2
CDR3: ASTAQGAMTGELF

V: TRBV18
J: TRBJ2-1
CDR3: ASSPRTAADEQF

V: TRBV20-1
J: TRBJ2-3
CDR3: SAPGTGSRGDTQY

V: TRBV18
J: TRBJ2-7
CDR3: ASSPTPDREYEQY

V: TRBV7-7
J: TRBJ2-2
CDR3: ASSPKGGGELF

V: TRBV25-1
J: TRBJ1-1
CDR3: ASSGWALSTTEAF

V: TRBV20-1
J: TRBJ2-7
CDR3: SASSLRGHEQY

V: TRBV4-3
J: TRBJ2-3
CDR3: ASSQVAGVTDTQY

V: TRBV7-3
J: TRBJ1-2
CDR3: ASRKTGTGYDGYT

V: TRBV23-1
J: TRBJ2-3
CDR3: ASSLQGNGTDTQY

V: TRBV2
J: TRBJ2-2
CDR3: ATPRGQGNTGELF

V: TRBV12-3/TRBV12-4
J: TRBJ2-1
CDR3: ASRSGFGYNEQF

V: TRBV25-1
J: TRBJ1-1
CDR3: ASSEERGWNTEAF